This is a list of T cell receptor beta chains from one sample in a study of blood T cell repertoires in COVID-19. Generated by immunoSEQ multiplex PCR, the TCRdb table keeps only in-frame clones and is missing some. The sample yields about 150,000 clones, 87% seen once. The sample comprised peripheral blood. Receptors were obtained from an older woman with active or convalescent COVID-19. CDR3s include the opening cysteine and the closing phenylalanine or tryptophan. A D gene is named only where the DNA matches it firmly. The size of a clone is reported for some rows only, either as once, few or many, or as a class for expanded clones.

cdr3_aa	cdr3_nt	d_call	v_call	j_call	clone_size
CASSLAGGRETQYF	TGTGCCAGTAGTCTAGCGGGGGGGCGGGAGACCCAGTACTTC	TRBD2	TRBV19	TRBJ2-5	NA
CATSRDDSPLHF	TGTGCCACCAGCAGAGACGATTCACCCCTCCACTTT	NA	TRBV15	TRBJ1-6	NA
CASSYSVGGAGETQYF	TGTGCCAGCAGTTACTCGGTGGGGGGGGCAGGGGAGACCCAGTACTTC	NA	TRBV6-5	TRBJ2-5	once
CASSIDRVNTEAFF	TGTGCCAGTAGTATTGACAGGGTGAACACTGAAGCTTTCTTT	TRBD1	TRBV19	TRBJ1-1	NA
CASSTGKTQPQHF	TGTGCCAGTAGTACAGGGAAGACTCAGCCCCAGCATTTT	NA	TRBV19	TRBJ1-5	NA
CASSLQGLEQYF	TGTGCCAGCAGTTTACAGGGTCTCGAGCAGTACTTC	NA	TRBV12-3/TRBV12-4	TRBJ2-7	NA
CASSLAGPGTGNTEAFF	TGCGCCAGCAGCTTGGCCGGTCCCGGGACAGGGAACACTGAAGCTTTCTTT	TRBD1	TRBV5-1	TRBJ1-1	NA
CASGKGQGYSPLHF	TGTGCCAGCGGGAAGGGACAGGGTTATTCACCCCTCCACTTT	TRBD1	TRBV7-2	TRBJ1-6	few
CASSLVQGGNTEAFF	TGCGCCAGCAGCTTGGTGCAGGGTGGAAACACTGAAGCTTTCTTT	NA	TRBV5-1	TRBJ1-1	NA
CASSRYSPTEAFF	TGTGCCAGTAGTCGCTACAGCCCCACTGAAGCTTTCTTT	NA	TRBV19	TRBJ1-1	NA
CASSVDSWVGSGNTIYF	TGTGCCAGCAGCGTAGACAGTTGGGTGGGCTCTGGAAACACCATATATTTT	NA	TRBV9	TRBJ1-3	few
CASSFQTGTLNEAFF	TGTGCCAGCAGCTTCCAAACCGGGACACTCAATGAAGCTTTCTTT	NA	TRBV7-6	TRBJ1-1	NA
CASSLGAGMNTEAFF	TGTGCCAGCAGCTTAGGGGCCGGTATGAACACTGAAGCTTTCTTT	NA	TRBV11-2	TRBJ1-1	NA
CASRSPGTGISETQYF	TGTGCCAGCAGATCACCCGGGACAGGGATTTCAGAGACCCAGTACTTC	TRBD1	TRBV25-1	TRBJ2-5	NA
CASSYAGTVYGYTF	TGTGCCAGCAGTTACGCCGGGACAGTCTATGGCTACACCTTC	TRBD1	TRBV6-5	TRBJ1-2	NA
CASTPVYPCQPQHF	TGCGCCAGCACCCCTGTATATCCCTGTCAGCCCCAGCATTTT	NA	TRBV23-1	TRBJ1-5	NA
CATSSRTENTEAFF	TGTGCCACCAGCAGCCGCACAGAGAACACTGAAGCTTTCTTT	NA	TRBV15	TRBJ1-1	NA
CASSLAQTNTGELFF	TGTGCCAGCAGCTTAGCACAGACGAACACCGGGGAGCTGTTTTTT	NA	TRBV11-2	TRBJ2-2	NA
CASTLDLTKNIQYF	TGTGCCAGCACCCTAGACTTGACCAAAAACATTCAGTACTTC	NA	TRBV28	TRBJ2-4	NA
CASSFYPNTEAFF	TGTGCCAGCAGCTTTTATCCGAACACTGAAGCTTTCTTT	NA	TRBV7-3	TRBJ1-1	NA
CASSTVEDNEQFF	TGTGCCAGCAGTACCGTTGAGGACAATGAGCAGTTCTTC	NA	TRBV6-5	TRBJ2-1	NA
CASIDRGLGNTIYF	TGTGCCAGTATCGACAGGGGGCTTGGAAACACCATATATTTT	TRBD1	TRBV19	TRBJ1-3	NA
CASSLSPGRNGYTF	TGTGCCAGCAGTTTATCCCCAGGGCGAAACGGCTACACCTTC	NA	TRBV27	TRBJ1-2	NA
CASSLGGWYDNEQFF	TGTGCCAGCAGCTTAGGAGGGTGGTACGACAATGAGCAGTTCTTC	NA	TRBV7-2	TRBJ2-1	NA
CATSESPGQGNTGELFF	TGTGCCACCAGTGAGTCCCCGGGACAGGGGAACACCGGGGAGCTGTTTTTT	TRBD1	TRBV24-1	TRBJ2-2	NA
CASSLVESPGELFF	TGTGCCAGCAGCTTAGTAGAGTCTCCCGGGGAGCTGTTTTTT	NA	TRBV7-2	TRBJ2-2	NA
CASSLLRGNYDGYTF	TGTGCCAGCAGCTTGTTGCGGGGAAATTACGATGGCTACACCTTC	NA	TRBV5-5	TRBJ1-2	NA
CASSPGRGGEQYF	TGTGCCAGCAGCCCCGGACGAGGGGGCGAGCAGTACTTC	NA	TRBV5-4	TRBJ2-7	NA
CASRPGTTKNIQYF	TGTGCCAGCAGACCCGGGACTACCAAAAACATTCAGTACTTC	TRBD2	TRBV6-5	TRBJ2-4	NA
CASSQDSAGGTGRWEKLFF	TGCGCCAGCAGCCAAGATTCAGCCGGGGGGACAGGGCGCTGGGAAAAACTGTTTTTT	TRBD1	TRBV4-3	TRBJ1-4	few
CASSPLEGAVTDTQYF	TGTGCCAGCTCACCACTGGAGGGGGCGGTCACAGATACGCAGTATTTT	NA	TRBV18	TRBJ2-3	once
CASSLTGGLYEKLFF	TGTGCCAGCAGCCTGACAGGGGGCCTATATGAAAAACTGTTTTTT	TRBD1	TRBV7-8	TRBJ1-4	once
CASSQVGINYGYTF	TGCGCCAGCAGCCAAGTGGGCATCAACTATGGCTACACCTTC	NA	TRBV4-3	TRBJ1-2	NA
CASSFTNTGELFF	TGTGCCAGCAGCTTCACGAACACCGGGGAGCTGTTTTTT	NA	TRBV7-9	TRBJ2-2	NA
CASSRETGDYGYTF	TGTGCCAGCAGCCGTGAGACAGGAGACTATGGCTACACCTTC	NA	TRBV7-2	TRBJ1-2	NA
CASSNSGYNEQFF	TGTGCCAGCAGTAATAGCGGTTACAATGAGCAGTTCTTC	NA	TRBV6-5	TRBJ2-1	NA
CASSQPRTGAPQYNSPLHF	TGCGCCAGCAGCCAACCCAGGACAGGCGCTCCCCAATATAATTCACCCCTCCACTTT	TRBD1	TRBV4-3	TRBJ1-6	NA
CASSLVPGNYEQYF	TGCGCCAGCAGCTTGGTTCCCGGGAATTACGAGCAGTACTTC	NA	TRBV5-1	TRBJ2-7	few
CASSKTPGVAQYF	TGTGCCAGCAGTAAGACTCCCGGGGTTGCGCAGTATTTT	NA	TRBV6-2/TRBV6-3	TRBJ2-3	NA
CASSPPLNTGNTIYF	TGTGCCAGCTCACCTCCACTGAATACTGGAAACACCATATATTTT	NA	TRBV18	TRBJ1-3	NA
CASSPGTGVPYTF	TGTGCCAGCAGCCCCGGGACAGGGGTCCCCTACACCTTC	TRBD1	TRBV14	TRBJ1-2	once
CATLEDARGYTEAFF	TGTGCCACCCTGGAGGACGCCCGGGGGTACACTGAAGCTTTCTTT	NA	TRBV10-3	TRBJ1-1	NA
CATSRDGGTLSPLHF	TGTGCCACCAGCAGAGATGGAGGGACGTTGTCACCCCTCCACTTT	NA	TRBV15	TRBJ1-6	many